This T cell receptor beta chain comes out of a study of glioma-infiltrating T cells. TCR alpha and beta CDR3 regions were amplified from RNA using iRepertoire nested multiplex PCR. TCRdb re-analysed the multiplex PCR reads in MiXCR, keeping a single row per CDR3 protein. This sample yields about 380,000 distinct CDR3 sequences, of which 35% to 45% are seen a single time; around 13% belongs to the top ten. The clonotype originates from a human donor with low-grade glioma or glioblastoma, undergoing nonglioma brain surgery, or in good health (not recorded which). Specimen: glioma tissue, nonneoplastic brain tissue, or PBMCs (not recorded which).

CDR3 amino acids: CSVSRDRGYNEQFF. DNA for the CDR3: TGCAGCGTGTCAAGGGACAGGGGCTACAATGAGCAGTTCTTC. The chain carries TRBV29-1 and TRBJ2-1, with 10 bases aligning to TRBD1. The CDR3 has 14 amino acids. The J segment lost 3 bases and the V segment lost 6 bases, leaving 5 bases of the junction unmatched. Germline values: CDR1 SQVTM, CDR2 ANQGSEA.